A selection of T cell receptor beta chains follows, all from one sample in a study of T cell repertoires in cytomegalovirus infection. TCRdb processed the reads anew with MiXCR; each CDR3 protein has one entry. The table includes 200,000 or so distinct CDR3 sequences, 35% to 40% detected once. Their recognized antigens are unknown. The sequencing used CD8+ T cells from cultured PBMCs, collected from culture after CMV antigen stimulation. The receptors originated from a human donor in good health (CMV status not recorded). Some clones in this sample may be carry-over from other donors' samples. Both conserved end residues are part of each CDR3. A D gene is named only where the DNA matches it firmly. Only part of the rows carry a size: once, few, many, or a class if the clone is expanded.

v_gene	d_gene	j_gene	abundance	CDR3nt	CDR3aa
TRBV19	.	TRBJ2-7	.	TGTGCCAGTAGTATCTTGGACAGCGCCTACGAGCAGTACTTC	CASSILDSAYEQYF
TRBV27	TRBD2	TRBJ2-7	once	TGTGCCAGCAGTCCCAGAAGCGGGGAAAGCTCCTACGAGCAGTACTTC	CASSPRSGESSYEQYF
TRBV7-9	.	TRBJ1-2	.	TGTGCCAGCAGCCCCGGTGGGGTATTAGGTGGCTACACCTTC	CASSPGGVLGGYTF
TRBV7-6	TRBD2	TRBJ2-2	.	TGTGCCAGCAGCGCGACTAGCGGAGAGAACACCGGGGAGCTGTTTTTT	CASSATSGENTGELFF
TRBV2	TRBD2	TRBJ2-5	.	TGTGCCAGCAGTGACGGGGGGATAATTGTTGAGACCCAGTACTTC	CASSDGGIIVETQYF
TRBV6-5	TRBD1	TRBJ2-2	once	TGTGCCAGCAGCTCCGGGACAGGAATTGCCGGGGAGCTGTTTTTT	CASSSGTGIAGELFF
TRBV7-9	.	TRBJ2-5	.	TGTGCCAGCAGCTTAGAACAGGGAGGAGAGGAGACCCAGTACTTC	CASSLEQGGEETQYF
TRBV25-1	.	TRBJ2-7	.	TGTGCCAGCAGTCAGCCCATTACCAACGAGCAGTACTTC	CASSQPITNEQYF
TRBV12-3/TRBV12-4	.	TRBJ1-2	few	TGTGCCAGCAGTTTTGGGGACCGTGGCTACACCTTC	CASSFGDRGYTF
TRBV7-3	.	TRBJ2-3	.	TGTGCCAGCAGCTTGGGGGGCCAGGTTATCACAGATACGCAGTATTTT	CASSLGGQVITDTQYF
TRBV28	TRBD1	TRBJ2-3	few	TGTGCCAGCAGCCACCGGGACAGCCCCACAGATACGCAGTATTTT	CASSHRDSPTDTQYF
TRBV7-9	TRBD1	TRBJ2-7	.	TGTGCCAGCAAAGGATCATCGGGTGGGACAGACTACGAGCAGTACTTC	CASKGSSGGTDYEQYF
TRBV12-3/TRBV12-4	TRBD1	TRBJ1-4	.	TGTGCCATACAGGGGGGGGTTGGCGAAAAACTGTTTTTT	CAIQGGVGEKLFF
TRBV7-6	.	TRBJ1-1	.	TGTGCCAGCAGCCCGGGGGTAACTGAAGCTTTCTTT	CASSPGVTEAFF
TRBV6-5	.	TRBJ2-3	.	TGTGCCAGCAGTCTAATGACATCGAGCACAGATACGCAGTATTTT	CASSLMTSSTDTQYF
TRBV12-3/TRBV12-4	.	TRBJ1-5	.	TGTGCCAGCACCTTCGGTAGGGCTCAGCCCCAGCATTTT	CASTFGRAQPQHF
TRBV7-6	.	TRBJ2-1	.	TGTGCCAGCAGCTTAGGATCGGGGGTCTCCTACAATGAGCAGTTCTTC	CASSLGSGVSYNEQFF
TRBV11-2	TRBD1	TRBJ2-7	.	TGTGCCAGCAGCTTATCCCGACAGGGAGTATCCTACGAGCAGTACTTC	CASSLSRQGVSYEQYF
TRBV9	TRBD1	TRBJ2-7	.	TGTGCCAGCAGCCGGGGGGACAGGGCCGAGCAGTACTTC	CASSRGDRAEQYF
TRBV10-3	TRBD2	TRBJ2-2	few	TGTGCCATCAGTGACCCTGGACTAGCGGGAACCGGGGAGCTGTTTTTT	CAISDPGLAGTGELFF
TRBV27	.	TRBJ2-1	.	TGTGCCAGCAGCGACGGACTTAGCTCCTACAATGAGCAGTTCTTC	CASSDGLSSYNEQFF
TRBV13	.	TRBJ2-5	.	TGTGCCAGCAGCTTAGGGAGAGGGAGACAAGAGACCCAGTACTTC	CASSLGRGRQETQYF
TRBV7-6	.	TRBJ2-7	.	TGTGCCAGCAGCTTAGAGGCGGGAAGGACCTACAAGCAGTACTTC	CASSLEAGRTYKQYF
TRBV27	TRBD1	TRBJ1-2	.	TGTGCCAGCAGTTACGACGGGACAGTAGATGGCTACACCTTC	CASSYDGTVDGYTF
TRBV7-9	.	TRBJ2-4	few	TGTGCCAGCAGCCCTCTGCCCAGACAGGTTAAAAACATTCAGTACTTC	CASSPLPRQVKNIQYF
TRBV7-9	.	TRBJ1-1	.	TGTGCCAGCAGCTCCGCTGGAATGAACACTGAAGCTTTCTTT	CASSSAGMNTEAFF
TRBV12-3/TRBV12-4	.	TRBJ1-2	.	TGTGCCAGCATACCCCGGTGTGGATATGGCTACACCTTC	CASIPRCGYGYTF
TRBV27	.	TRBJ1-5	.	TGTGCCAGCAGTTTGTGGGGGGACAATCAGCCCCAGCATTTT	CASSLWGDNQPQHF
TRBV19	TRBD1	TRBJ2-7	.	TGTGCCAGTAACACTAAGGGGGCCGAGCAGTACTTC	CASNTKGAEQYF
TRBV12-3/TRBV12-4	.	TRBJ1-4	.	TGTGCCAGCAGTTTAGTAATTTATGGCCAGTTTAATGAAAAACTGTTTTTT	CASSLVIYGQFNEKLFF
TRBV7-9	TRBD1	TRBJ1-5	.	TGTGCCAGCAGCCTACAGGGGCTCAATCAGCCCCAGCATTTT	CASSLQGLNQPQHF
TRBV7-4	.	TRBJ2-7	few	TGTGCCAGCAGCTCGGTCGGTATGGGGCGCTACGAGCAGTACTTC	CASSSVGMGRYEQYF
TRBV11-1	.	TRBJ1-6	.	TGTGCCAGCAGCTTAGACCCACCCGGGGTTAATTCACCCCTCCACTTT	CASSLDPPGVNSPLHF
TRBV9	.	TRBJ1-1	.	TGTGCCAGCAGCGGGGGGGACACCATGAACACTGAAGCTTTCTTT	CASSGGDTMNTEAFF
TRBV7-2	.	TRBJ2-7	.	TGTGCCAGCAGCTGGGACTTTTACGAGCAGTACTTC	CASSWDFYEQYF
TRBV7-9	.	TRBJ1-4	few	TGTGCCAGCAGCTCCCAAGAGTCAACTAATGAAAAACTGTTTTTT	CASSSQESTNEKLFF
TRBV4-1	.	TRBJ1-2	.	TGCGCCAGCAGCCAAGAAAATGGGAATGGCTACACCTTC	CASSQENGNGYTF
TRBV11-2	TRBD2	TRBJ2-1	few	TGTGCCAGCAGCTCCCGCCCTAGCGGGAGGCCCTATGAGCAGTTCTTC	CASSSRPSGRPYEQFF
TRBV6-2/TRBV6-3	.	TRBJ1-2	.	TGTGCCAGCAGCACGGGGATCTATGAGGACTACACCTTC	CASSTGIYEDYTF
TRBV29-1	.	TRBJ2-7	.	TGCAGCGTCAACGTAGTGGGGGGACCCACGGAGCAGTACTTC	CSVNVVGGPTEQYF
TRBV7-6	.	TRBJ2-1	many	TGTGCCAGCAGCTTATTGCGGGCAGACAATGAGCAGTTCTTC	CASSLLRADNEQFF
TRBV7-6	.	TRBJ1-1	once	TGTGCCAGCAGCTTAGCGGGGGGGAGCACTGAAGCTTTCTTT	CASSLAGGSTEAFF
TRBV12-3/TRBV12-4	TRBD1	TRBJ2-1	.	TGTGCCAGCAGCGGCACCGCAGGACAGGGGAGATACTTTTACAATGAGCAGTTCTTC	CASSGTAGQGRYFYNEQFF
TRBV25-1	TRBD1	TRBJ2-3	many	TGTGCCATCGGAGGGGGGACAGGGGGCCGGTACAGCACAGATACGCAGTATTTT	CAIGGGTGGRYSTDTQYF
TRBV28	TRBD2	TRBJ2-3	.	TGTGCCAGCAGTTTTCGGATAGCGGGAGATCCGCAGTATTTT	CASSFRIAGDPQYF
TRBV27	TRBD1	TRBJ1-2	few	TGTGCCAGCAGGAAGAGCTGGACAGGCCCCCCGGGCTCTGGCTACACCTTC	CASRKSWTGPPGSGYTF
TRBV28	.	TRBJ1-3	many	TGTGCCAGCTACAACCGACTTCAAAGGGATATCTCTGGAAACACCATATATTTT	CASYNRLQRDISGNTIYF
TRBV7-2	.	TRBJ2-7	many	TGTGCCAGCAGCTTAGCAGGTAGAGACGCCAACGAGCAGTACTTC	CASSLAGRDANEQYF
TRBV27	TRBD2	TRBJ2-5	once	TGTGCCAGCAGTTTAGCTAGCGGGATGGAGACCCAGTACTTC	CASSLASGMETQYF
TRBV9	.	TRBJ2-1	.	TGTGCATCTAGGGCAGGGCGAGGAAATGAGCAGTTCTTC	CASRAGRGNEQFF
TRBV2	.	TRBJ2-1	.	TGTGCCAGGGGGGGCCAAGGGGGACCCTACAATGAGCAGTTCTTC	CARGGQGGPYNEQFF
TRBV15	TRBD2	TRBJ2-1	.	TGTGCCACCAGCAGAGAGCAGCGGGAGAAAGGGGATGAGCAGTTCTTC	CATSREQREKGDEQFF
TRBV11-2	TRBD2	TRBJ2-5	.	TGTGCCAGCAGCTTGTGGCGGGGGGAAGGAACCCAGTACTTC	CASSLWRGEGTQYF
TRBV5-1	TRBD1	TRBJ2-7	.	TGCGCCAGCAGCATATCGGACAGGGCGTCCTACGAGCAGTACTTC	CASSISDRASYEQYF
TRBV27	.	TRBJ1-5	few	TGTGCCAGCAGTTTATCAAAAGGGATTAGCAATCAGCCCCAGCATTTT	CASSLSKGISNQPQHF
TRBV12-3/TRBV12-4	TRBD2	TRBJ2-7	.	TGTGCCAGCAGGAGTAGCGGGGCCTCCTACGAGCAGTACTTC	CASRSSGASYEQYF
TRBV5-1	TRBD2	TRBJ2-1	many	TGCGCCAGCAACAGGGCTAGCGGGAGCTATGAGCAGTTCTTC	CASNRASGSYEQFF
TRBV11-2	TRBD2	TRBJ2-1	few	TGTGCCAGCAGCCTGCCTCGGGGGGGCGGGAACAATGAGCAGTTCTTC	CASSLPRGGGNNEQFF
TRBV6-1	TRBD2	TRBJ2-1	.	TGTGCCAGCAGTGACACTAGCGGGAGTAACGATGAGCAGTTCTTC	CASSDTSGSNDEQFF